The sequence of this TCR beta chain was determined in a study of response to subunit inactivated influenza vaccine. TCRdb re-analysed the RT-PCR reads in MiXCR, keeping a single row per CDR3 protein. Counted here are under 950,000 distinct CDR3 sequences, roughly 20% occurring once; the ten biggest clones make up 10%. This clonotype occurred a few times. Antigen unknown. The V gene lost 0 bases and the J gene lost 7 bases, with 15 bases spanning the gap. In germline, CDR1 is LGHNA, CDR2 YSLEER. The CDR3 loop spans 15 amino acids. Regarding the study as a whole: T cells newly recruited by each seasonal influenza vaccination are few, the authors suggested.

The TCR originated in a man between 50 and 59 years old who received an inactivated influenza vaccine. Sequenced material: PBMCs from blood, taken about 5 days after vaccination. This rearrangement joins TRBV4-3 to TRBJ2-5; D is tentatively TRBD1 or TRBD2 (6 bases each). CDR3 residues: CASSQDGGTRATQYF. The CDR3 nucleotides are TGCGCCAGCAGCCAAGATGGCGGGACAAGAGCGACCCAGTACTTC.